Shown below are 10 T cell receptor beta chains from a single sample sequenced in a study of OX40 agonist ivuxolimab in advanced cancers. Assay: immunoSEQ multiplex PCR; the TCRdb copy retains only in-frame clones and omits some. Altogether about 99,000 clones are present, roughly nine tenths being singletons, with the ten largest covering around 0.3%. The sequencing here drew on CD4+ or CD8+ T cells sorted from blood, taken in a trial of the OX40 agonist ivuxolimab. These receptors originate from an adult with an advanced solid tumor such as melanoma, head and neck, liver or kidney cancer.

The chain links TRBV5-4 to TRBJ2-5, with D perhaps matching TRBD2 (6 bases). CDR3 length equals 15 residues. V lost 2 bases to trimming and J lost 5 bases, with 16 bases between them. Germline CDR1 and CDR2: SGHNT and YYREEE (reference sequence). CDR3 sequence reads: CASSFLAGGSETQYF. CDR3 sequence (DNA): TGTGCCAGCAGCTTTTTAGCCGGAGGGTCGGAGACCCAGTACTTC.

The chain joins TRBV30 to TRBJ1-1; D remains unclear. Between the trimmed V and J ends, which lost 3 bases and 5 bases, there was a span of 13 bases. This CDR3 spans 13 amino acids. Germline lookup yields CDR1 GTSNPN and CDR2 SVGIG (reference sequence). The CDR3 nucleotides are TGTGCCTGGAGGGACTCACCTGGAACTGAAGCTTTCTTT. Amino acids: CAWRDSPGTEAFF. The whole variable domain, filled in from reference TRBV30 and TRBJ1-1, reads SQTIHQWPATLVQPVGSPLSLECTVEGTSNPNLYWYRQAAGRGLQLLFYSVGIGQISSEVPQNLSASRPQDRQFILSSKKLLLSDSGFYLCAWRDSPGTEAFFGQGTRLTVV.

The chain combines TRBV7-9 with TRBJ2-5; no firm D call. In germline, CDR1 is SEHNR, CDR2 FQNEAQ (reference sequence). The length of the CDR3 is 13 residues. Trimming cost V 4 bases and J 4 bases, with 10 bases left between them. The CDR3 loop is CASSSKGPETQYF. The DNA for the CDR3 is TGTGCCAGCAGCTCCAAAGGCCCAGAGACCCAGTACTTC.

The J gene is TRBJ1-1, the V gene TRBV18; D perhaps matches TRBD1 (5 bases). The germline V gene has CDR1 KGHSH and CDR2 LQKENI. This CDR3 comprises 14 residues. Deletions cut 2 bases from V and 3 bases from J, with 10 bases between. The DNA for the CDR3 is TGTGCCAGCTCACCAGGGTCGACAGACACTGAAGCTTTCTTT. Protein product: CASSPGSTDTEAFF.

V is TRBV11-2 and J is TRBJ2-5; the match to TRBD2 covers 7 bases. The V gene end was trimmed by 0 bases and the J gene end by 6 bases; junction bases not matched to a gene: 16. The CDR3 consists of 18 residues. CDR1 SGHAT and CDR2 FQNNGV come from the germline V gene. As DNA, the CDR3 is TGTGCCAGCAGCTTAGATCTCCGCGGGAGCGGGTTTACGCAGACCCAGTACTTC. Translated, it gives CASSLDLRGSGFTQTQYF.

The V gene is TRBV7-2, the J gene TRBJ2-1; 8 bases align to TRBD2. Germline values: CDR1 SGHTA, CDR2 FQGNSA. J was trimmed by 5 bases and V by 1 base; bases with no gene match: 7. This CDR3 has 16 residues. The CDR3 is CASSLGGTSGNNEQFF. The CDR3 region has the DNA TGTGCCAGCAGCTTAGGGGGGACTAGTGGAAACAATGAGCAGTTCTTC.

This rearrangement joins TRBV6-1 to TRBJ1-3; TRBD1 matches at 9 bases. CDR1 and CDR2 (germline): MNHNS, SASEGT. V shed 7 bases, J shed 4 bases, and the junction held 8 bases outside the gene matches. The CDR3 has 15 amino acids. The CDR3 loop is CASIQDRGRGNTIYF. The CDR3 DNA sequence: TGTGCCAGCATTCAAGACAGGGGGAGAGGAAACACCATATATTTT.

The V and J genes are TRBV11-2 and TRBJ2-7; TRBD1 or TRBD2 may be the D gene (6 bases each). Germline lookup yields CDR1 SGHAT and CDR2 FQNNGV. The CDR3 sequence is 15 residues long. V lost 3 bases to trimming and J lost 3 bases, with 15 bases between them. The CDR3 loop is CASSFRRGQVYEQYF. CDR3 coding DNA: TGTGCCAGCAGCTTTCGTCGGGGGCAGGTCTACGAGCAGTACTTC.

The CDR3 DNA follows: TGCAGCGTTGAAGGGCAATTCTCCTACGAGCAGTACTTC. This translates into CSVEGQFSYEQYF. This chain connects TRBV29-1 to TRBJ2-7; D not resolved. V was trimmed by 1 base and J by 0 bases, leaving 7 bases between them. Germline CDR1 is SQVTM and CDR2 is ANQGSEA. The CDR3 spans 13 residues.

The J gene is TRBJ1-1, the V gene TRBV13; no firm D call. This CDR3 comprises 14 residues. V was trimmed by 8 bases and J by 7 bases, leaving 20 bases between them. Germline lookup yields CDR1 PRHDT and CDR2 FYEKMQ (reference sequence). The CDR3 protein is CASQISGRGLEAFF. DNA for the CDR3: TGTGCCAGCCAGATTTCGGGAAGAGGCCTTGAAGCTTTCTTT.